This note documents a single TCR beta chain sequence. Its target is not known. This specimen belongs to a study of cytomegalovirus exposure and HLA in healthy donors. Study observations and caveats: Roughly uniform depth of sequencing across donors was assumed in presence/absence analyses. The number of N-insertions in an Asian-associated ancestry cluster was reportedly below the 666-donor mean in a later analysis. A later analysis linked a missense variant in DCLRE1C to the trimming of TCR beta V and J genes.

The CDR3 runs 14 residues. Trimming stripped 1 base from V and 3 bases from J, with 8 bases between. Germline V gene lookup returns CDR1 SGHRS and CDR2 YFSETQ. The study ran its PCR with 60 Vbeta and 13 Jbeta primers. Here immunoSEQ multiplex PCR was the method, and the copy in TCRdb shows in-frame clones only, minus some. The table records over 150,000 clones, less than 80% of them present only once. Sequenced input: PBMCs. This clonotype originated in a man between 35 and 55 years old in good health and CMV-seronegative. The chain joins TRBV5-1 to TRBJ2-4, with D possibly matching TRBD1 (6 bases). This CDR3 is CASSLRGGKNIQYF. The DNA for the CDR3 is TGCGCCAGCAGCTTGCGAGGGGGCAAAAACATTCAGTACTTC.